Below, one T cell receptor beta chain is given with its context. Its antigen is not known. The source of the sample is a study of shared clonotypes between healthy human individuals. Study in general: The donors, two women and three men, were aged 18 to 49.

Study results and limitations: Depth of sequencing was expected to influence donor clonotype sharing.

The CDR3 runs to 14 residues. Trimming stripped 2 bases from V and 7 bases from J, with 15 bases between. Per germline, CDR1 GTSNPN and CDR2 SVGIG (reference sequence). The assay used deep level. Sequencing was performed with immunoSEQ multiplex PCR; in TCRdb, only in-frame clones are kept and a portion is missing. Of 100,000 or so clones listed, approximately 44% are singletons. V is TRBV30 and J is TRBJ1-5; maybe TRBD1 (5 bases). The origin of this receptor is a woman between 40 and 50 years old in good health. Some clones in this sample may be carry-over from other donors' samples. Sequenced material: PBMCs. The CDR3 is CAWSNQGGSQPQHF. The CDR3 region has the DNA TGTGCCTGGAGTAACCAGGGTGGCTCGCAGCCCCAGCATTTT.